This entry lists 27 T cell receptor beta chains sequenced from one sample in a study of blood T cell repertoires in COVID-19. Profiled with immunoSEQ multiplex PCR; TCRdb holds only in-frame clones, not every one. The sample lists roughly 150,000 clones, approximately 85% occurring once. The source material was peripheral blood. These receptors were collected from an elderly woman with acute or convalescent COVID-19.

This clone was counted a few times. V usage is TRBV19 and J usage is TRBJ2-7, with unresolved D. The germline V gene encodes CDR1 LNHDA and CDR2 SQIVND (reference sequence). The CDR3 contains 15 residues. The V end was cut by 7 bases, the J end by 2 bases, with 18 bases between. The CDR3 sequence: CASTPVGGGTYEQYF. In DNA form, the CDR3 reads TGTGCCAGTACTCCAGTCGGCGGCGGAACCTACGAGCAGTACTTC.

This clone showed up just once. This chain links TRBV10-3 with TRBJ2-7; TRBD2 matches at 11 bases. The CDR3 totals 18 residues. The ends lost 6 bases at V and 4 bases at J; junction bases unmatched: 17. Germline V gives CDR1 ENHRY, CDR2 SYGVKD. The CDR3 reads CAISLTSGISDRFYEQYF. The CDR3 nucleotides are TGTGCCATCAGCTTGACTAGCGGGATTAGTGATAGGTTTTACGAGCAGTACTTC.

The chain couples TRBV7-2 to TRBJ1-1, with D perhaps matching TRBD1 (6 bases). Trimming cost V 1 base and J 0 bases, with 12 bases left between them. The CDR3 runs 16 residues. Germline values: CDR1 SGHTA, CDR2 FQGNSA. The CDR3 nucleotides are TGTGCCAGCAGCTTAGACAGGGCCTGGGTGAACACTGAAGCTTTCTTT. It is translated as CASSLDRAWVNTEAFF.

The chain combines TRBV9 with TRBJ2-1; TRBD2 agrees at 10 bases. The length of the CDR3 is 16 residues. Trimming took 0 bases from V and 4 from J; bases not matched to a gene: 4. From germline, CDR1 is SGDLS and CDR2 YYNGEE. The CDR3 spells CASSVARTSGYNEQFF. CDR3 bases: TGTGCCAGCAGCGTAGCTAGGACTAGCGGTTACAATGAGCAGTTCTTC. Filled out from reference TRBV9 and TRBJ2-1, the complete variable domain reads DSGVTQTPKHLITATGQRVTLRCSPRSGDLSVYWYQQSLDQGLQFLIQYYNGEERAKGNILERFSAQQFPDLHSELNLSSLELGDSALYFCASSVARTSGYNEQFFGPGTRLTVL.

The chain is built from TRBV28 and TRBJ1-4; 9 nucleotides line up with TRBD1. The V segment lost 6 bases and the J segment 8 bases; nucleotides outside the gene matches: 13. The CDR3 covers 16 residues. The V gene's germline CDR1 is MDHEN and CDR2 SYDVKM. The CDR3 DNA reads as TGTGCCAGCAGCCCCCCCGGGGACAGGGCGACGGAAAAACTGTTTTTT. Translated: CASSPPGDRATEKLFF.

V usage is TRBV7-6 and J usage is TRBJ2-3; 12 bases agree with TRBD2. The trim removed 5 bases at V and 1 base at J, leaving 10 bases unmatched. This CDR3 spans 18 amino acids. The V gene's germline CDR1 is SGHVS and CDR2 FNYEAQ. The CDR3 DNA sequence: TGTGCCAGCAGCCCGCCTAGCGGGGGGGCCGCTGGCACAGATACGCAGTATTTT. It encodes CASSPPSGGAAGTDTQYF. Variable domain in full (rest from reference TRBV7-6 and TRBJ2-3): GAGVSQSPRYKVTKRGQDVALRCDPISGHVSLYWYRQALGQGPEFLTYFNYEAQQDKSGLPNDRFSAERPEGSISTLTIQRTEQRDSAMYRCASSPPSGGAAGTDTQYFGPGTRLTVL.

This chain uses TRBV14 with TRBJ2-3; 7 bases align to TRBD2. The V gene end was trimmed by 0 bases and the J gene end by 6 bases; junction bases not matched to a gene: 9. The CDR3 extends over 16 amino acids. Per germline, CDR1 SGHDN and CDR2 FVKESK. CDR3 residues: CASSQDPSGVPDTQYF. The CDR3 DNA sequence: TGTGCCAGCAGCCAAGATCCCAGCGGGGTCCCCGATACGCAGTATTTT.

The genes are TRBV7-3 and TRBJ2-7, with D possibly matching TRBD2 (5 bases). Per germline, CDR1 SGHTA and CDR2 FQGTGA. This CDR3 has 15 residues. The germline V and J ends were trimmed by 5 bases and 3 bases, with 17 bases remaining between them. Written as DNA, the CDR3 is TGTGCCAGCAGCCCCCTGCCTTCGGGGTACTACGAGCAGTACTTC. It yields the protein CASSPLPSGYYEQYF.

This chain's CDR3 is CASSSGQGSTDTQYF. In DNA, the CDR3 is TGTGCCAGCTCGTCCGGACAGGGGAGCACAGATACGCAGTATTTT. The chain is built from TRBV18 and TRBJ2-3; 9 bases match TRBD1. The CDR3 has 15 amino acids. Germline assignment: CDR1 KGHSH and CDR2 LQKENI. V shed 6 bases and J 0 bases; nucleotides not matched to a gene: 4.

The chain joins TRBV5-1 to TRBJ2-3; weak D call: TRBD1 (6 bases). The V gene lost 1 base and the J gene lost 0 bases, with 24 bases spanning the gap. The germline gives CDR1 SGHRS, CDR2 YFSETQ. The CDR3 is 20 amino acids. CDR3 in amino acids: CASSLFGSGHLPSSTDTQYF. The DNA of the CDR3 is TGCGCCAGCAGCTTGTTTGGTTCGGGACACCTTCCATCTAGCACAGATACGCAGTATTTT.

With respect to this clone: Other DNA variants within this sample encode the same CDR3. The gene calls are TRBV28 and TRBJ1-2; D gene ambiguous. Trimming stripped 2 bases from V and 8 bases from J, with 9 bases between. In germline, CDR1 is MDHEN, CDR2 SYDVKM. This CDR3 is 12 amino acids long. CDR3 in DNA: TGTGCCAGCAGTTTAAATACCGGGGGCTACACCTTC. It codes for CASSLNTGGYTF.

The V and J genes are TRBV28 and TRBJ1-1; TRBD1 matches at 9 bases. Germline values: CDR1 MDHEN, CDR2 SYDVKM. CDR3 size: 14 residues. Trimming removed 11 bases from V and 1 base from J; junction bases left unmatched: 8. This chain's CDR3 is CASLEGQGNTEAFF. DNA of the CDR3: TGTGCCTCACTTGAGGGACAGGGGAACACTGAAGCTTTCTTT.

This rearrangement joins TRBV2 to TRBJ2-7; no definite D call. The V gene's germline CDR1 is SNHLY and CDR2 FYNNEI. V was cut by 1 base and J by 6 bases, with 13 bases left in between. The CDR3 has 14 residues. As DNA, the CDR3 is TGTGCCAGCAGTGAAGGAGCCACCCTGATCGAGCAGTACTTC. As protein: CASSEGATLIEQYF.

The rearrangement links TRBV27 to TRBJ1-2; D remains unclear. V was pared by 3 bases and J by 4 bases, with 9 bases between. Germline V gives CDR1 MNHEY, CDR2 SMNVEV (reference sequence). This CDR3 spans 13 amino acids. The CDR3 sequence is CASSLGVGYGYTF. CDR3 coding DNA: TGTGCCAGCAGTTTGGGAGTGGGCTATGGCTACACCTTC.

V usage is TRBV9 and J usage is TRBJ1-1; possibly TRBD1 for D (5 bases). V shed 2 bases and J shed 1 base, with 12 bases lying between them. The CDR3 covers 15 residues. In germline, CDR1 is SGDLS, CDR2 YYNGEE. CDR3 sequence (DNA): TGTGCCAGCAGCGTGTTCATGGGGGGGAACACTGAAGCTTTCTTT. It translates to CASSVFMGGNTEAFF. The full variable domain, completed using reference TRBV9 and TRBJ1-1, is DSGVTQTPKHLITATGQRVTLRCSPRSGDLSVYWYQQSLDQGLQFLIQYYNGEERAKGNILERFSAQQFPDLHSELNLSSLELGDSALYFCASSVFMGGNTEAFFGQGTRLTVV.

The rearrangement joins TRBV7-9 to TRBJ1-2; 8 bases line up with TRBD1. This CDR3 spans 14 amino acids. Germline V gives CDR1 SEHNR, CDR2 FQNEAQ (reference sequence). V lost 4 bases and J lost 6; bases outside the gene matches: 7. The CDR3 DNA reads TGTGCCAGCAGCTCATCCCGACAGGGGCATGGCTACACCTTC. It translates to CASSSSRQGHGYTF.

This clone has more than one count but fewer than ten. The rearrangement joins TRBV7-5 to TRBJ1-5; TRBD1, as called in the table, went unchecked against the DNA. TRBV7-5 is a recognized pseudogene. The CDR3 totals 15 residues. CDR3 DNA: TGTGTCAGAAGCCAAACAGGATCGGGCAATCAGCCCCAGCATTTT. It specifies CVRSQTGSGNQPQHF.

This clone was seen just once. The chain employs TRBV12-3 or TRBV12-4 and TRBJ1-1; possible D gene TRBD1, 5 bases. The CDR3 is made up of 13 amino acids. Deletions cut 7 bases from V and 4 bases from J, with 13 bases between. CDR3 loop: CASTSRVVTEAFF. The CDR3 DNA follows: TGTGCCAGCACGTCCAGGGTAGTCACTGAAGCTTTCTTT.

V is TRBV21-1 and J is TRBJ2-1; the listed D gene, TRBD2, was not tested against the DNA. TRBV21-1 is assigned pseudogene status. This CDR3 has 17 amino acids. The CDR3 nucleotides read TGTGCCAGCAGCAAAGCGAATTTAGCGGGATTATACAATGAGCAGTTCTTC. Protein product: CASSKANLAGLYNEQFF.

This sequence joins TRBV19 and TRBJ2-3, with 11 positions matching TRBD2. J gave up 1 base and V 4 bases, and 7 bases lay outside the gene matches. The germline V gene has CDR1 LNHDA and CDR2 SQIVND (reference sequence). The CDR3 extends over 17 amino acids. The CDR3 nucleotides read TGTGCCAGTAGTAAGGGACTAGCGGAGATCGGCACAGATACGCAGTATTTT. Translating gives CASSKGLAEIGTDTQYF.

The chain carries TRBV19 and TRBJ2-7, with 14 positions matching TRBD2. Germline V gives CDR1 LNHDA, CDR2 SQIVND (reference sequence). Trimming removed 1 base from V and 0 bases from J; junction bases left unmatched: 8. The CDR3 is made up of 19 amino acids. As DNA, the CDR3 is TGTGCCAGTAGTATAGCCCCGGGACTAGCGGGGGCCTACTCCTACGAGCAGTACTTC. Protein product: CASSIAPGLAGAYSYEQYF.

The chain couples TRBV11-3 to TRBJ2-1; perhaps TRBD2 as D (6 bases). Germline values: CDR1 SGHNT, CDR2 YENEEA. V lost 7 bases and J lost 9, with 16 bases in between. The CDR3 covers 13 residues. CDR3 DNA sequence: TGTGCCAGCAAGTCGAGCTCGGAGGGTGAGCAGTTCTTC. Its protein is CASKSSSEGEQFF.

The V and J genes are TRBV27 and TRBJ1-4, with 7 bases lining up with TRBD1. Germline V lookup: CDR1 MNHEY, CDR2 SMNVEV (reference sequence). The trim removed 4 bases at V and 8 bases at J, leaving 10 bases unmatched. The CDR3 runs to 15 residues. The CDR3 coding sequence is TGTGCCAGCAGTTCAATAGACAGGGTTGGCGAAAAACTGTTTTTT. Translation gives CASSSIDRVGEKLFF.

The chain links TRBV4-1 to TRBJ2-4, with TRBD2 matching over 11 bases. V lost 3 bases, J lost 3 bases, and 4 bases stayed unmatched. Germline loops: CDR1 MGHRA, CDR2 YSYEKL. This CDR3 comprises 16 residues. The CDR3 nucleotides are TGCGCCAGCAGCCAGGGGACTAGCGGCAACAAAAACATTCAGTACTTC. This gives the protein CASSQGTSGNKNIQYF.

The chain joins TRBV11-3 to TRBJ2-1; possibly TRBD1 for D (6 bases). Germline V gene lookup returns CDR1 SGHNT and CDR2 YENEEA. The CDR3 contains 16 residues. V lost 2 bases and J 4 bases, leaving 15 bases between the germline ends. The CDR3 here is CASSLSGPGAYNEQFF. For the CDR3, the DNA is TGTGCCAGCAGCTTAAGTGGGCCAGGGGCGTACAATGAGCAGTTCTTC.

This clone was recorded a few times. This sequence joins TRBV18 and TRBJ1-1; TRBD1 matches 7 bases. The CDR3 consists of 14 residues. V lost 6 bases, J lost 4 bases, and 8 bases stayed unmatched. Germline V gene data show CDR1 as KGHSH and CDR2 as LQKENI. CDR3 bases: TGTGCCAGCTCTGCCGGGACAGTCGGCACTGAAGCTTTCTTT. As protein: CASSAGTVGTEAFF.

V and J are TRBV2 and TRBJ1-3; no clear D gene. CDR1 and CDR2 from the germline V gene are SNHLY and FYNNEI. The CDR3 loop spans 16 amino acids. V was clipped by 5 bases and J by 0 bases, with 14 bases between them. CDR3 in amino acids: CASSLDGGLSGNTIYF. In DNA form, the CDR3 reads TGTGCCAGCAGTCTGGACGGAGGACTCTCTGGAAACACCATATATTTT. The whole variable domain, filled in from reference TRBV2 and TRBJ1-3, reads EPEVTQTPSHQVTQMGQEVILRCVPISNHLYFYWYRQILGQKVEFLVSFYNNEISEKSEIFDDQFSVERPDGSNFTLKIRSTKLEDSAMYFCASSLDGGLSGNTIYFGEGSWLTVV.